The 17 T cell receptor beta chains listed next were all sequenced from one sample in a study of T cell responses to AZD1222 COVID-19 vaccine. Clones were read by immunoSEQ multiplex PCR, and TCRdb kept only the in-frame ones, dropping some. The sample consists of more than 150,000 clones, about 86% of them appearing once. This material consisted of peripheral blood, taken on day 0 of AZD1222 vaccination. Every receptor here comes from an adult in good health.

The chain joins TRBV19 to TRBJ2-7, with no clear D. Between the trimmed V and J ends, which lost 6 bases and 5 bases, there was a span of 11 bases. Germline CDR1 and CDR2: LNHDA and SQIVND (reference sequence). The CDR3 covers 12 residues. The CDR3 DNA is TGTGCCAGTAGATCCATGTGGAACGAGCAGTACTTC. Protein sequence: CASRSMWNEQYF.

The V call is TRBV29-1, the J call TRBJ2-7; TRBD2 matches 7 bases. Per the germline V gene, CDR1 is SQVTM and CDR2 is ANQGSEA. CDR3 size: 14 residues. V dropped 7 bases and J dropped 5; count of bases not matched to a gene: 14. Here the CDR3 DNA reads TGCAGCGCTTCGCTTAGCGGGTTTACCAACGAGCAGTACTTC. Translated, it gives CSASLSGFTNEQYF.

This rearrangement joins TRBV5-7 to TRBJ1-3; D call uncertain. TRBV5-7 is flagged as an ORF with uncertain function. V lost 5 bases, J lost 4 bases, and 10 bases lay in between. The CDR3 is made up of 13 amino acids. For the CDR3, the DNA is TGTGCCAGCAGTCCGAGAGGGGGAAACACCATATATTTT. Its translation is CASSPRGGNTIYF.

The gene calls are TRBV7-8 and TRBJ2-5; D gene ambiguous. This CDR3 is built from 15 residues. V shed 1 base and J shed 2 bases, with 11 bases lying between them. The germline V gene encodes CDR1 SGHVS and CDR2 FQNEAQ. The CDR3 is CASSLDVSPQETQYF. CDR3 in DNA: TGTGCCAGCAGCTTAGACGTCAGTCCACAAGAGACCCAGTACTTC.

The V call is TRBV7-3, the J call TRBJ2-7; 7 bases are shared with TRBD2. Germline V CDR1 and CDR2: SGHTA, FQGTGA. The CDR3 is 13 residues long. The trim removed 1 base at V and 5 bases at J, leaving 2 bases unmatched. In DNA form, the CDR3 reads TGTGCCAGCAGCTTAAGCGGGGGAAACGAGCAGTACTTC. Its translation is CASSLSGGNEQYF.

V usage is TRBV19 and J usage is TRBJ1-5; a weak D match, TRBD1 (5 bases). The CDR3 is made up of 13 amino acids. CDR1 and CDR2 from the germline V gene are LNHDA and SQIVND (reference sequence). V lost 3 bases, J lost 2 bases, and 5 bases lay in between. CDR3 in amino acids: CASSMGGNQPQHF. The CDR3 DNA sequence: TGTGCCAGTAGTATGGGGGGCAATCAGCCCCAGCATTTT.

This clone appeared a single time. The V call is TRBV4-1, the J call TRBJ1-1, with 9 bases matching TRBD1. CDR3 length: 16 residues. The germline CDR1 and CDR2 sequences are MGHRA and YSYEKL. The trim removed 6 bases at V and 0 bases at J, leaving 8 bases unmatched. CDR3 nucleotide sequence: TGCGCCAGCAGACTGACAGGGGGGAAAATGAACACTGAAGCTTTCTTT. It is translated as CASRLTGGKMNTEAFF.

The rearrangement uses TRBV10-3 and TRBJ2-1; 8 nucleotides match TRBD1. This CDR3 is 15 amino acids long. CDR1 and CDR2 from the germline V gene are ENHRY and SYGVKD. V was clipped by 5 bases and J by 9 bases; unmatched bases: 12. CDR3 sequence (DNA): TGTGCCATCAGTTTTGACAGGGGTGGGATCGGTGAGCAGTTCTTC. Its translation: CAISFDRGGIGEQFF.

This clone was observed once. This chain uses TRBV11-3 with TRBJ1-1; 7 bases are a match to TRBD1. Germline assignment: CDR1 SGHNT and CDR2 YENEEA. This CDR3 comprises 13 residues. After removal of 4 bases from V and 4 bases from J, the junction contained 3 bases not matched to a gene. The CDR3 DNA sequence: TGTGCCAGCAGCTCGGGACAGTTCACTGAAGCTTTCTTT. It codes for CASSSGQFTEAFF.

This chain links TRBV5-1 with TRBJ1-1; maybe TRBD1 (5 bases). This CDR3 spans 16 amino acids. Between the trimmed V and J ends, which lost 0 bases and 2 bases, there was a span of 14 bases. The germline V gene encodes CDR1 SGHRS and CDR2 YFSETQ. The CDR3 here is CASSLGRGLANTEAFF. CDR3 DNA: TGCGCCAGCAGCTTGGGTAGGGGTCTAGCAAACACTGAAGCTTTCTTT.

Worth noting for this clone: Other DNA sequences in the sample encode the same CDR3. The chain joins TRBV27 to TRBJ2-7; D ambiguous. V shed 2 bases and J shed 2 bases, with 7 bases lying between them. The germline V gene encodes CDR1 MNHEY and CDR2 SMNVEV (reference sequence). The CDR3 totals 13 residues. CDR3 coding DNA: TGTGCCAGCAGTTTAGGAGTGGCCTACGAGCAGTACTTC. This translates into CASSLGVAYEQYF.

A remark on this clone: Other DNA sequences in this specimen translate into the identical CDR3. The chain combines TRBV28 with TRBJ1-2, with 9 bases lining up with TRBD1. The V and J ends lost 6 bases and 4 bases, in that order; junction bases with no gene match: 3. The CDR3 length is 13 residues. The germline V gene has CDR1 MDHEN and CDR2 SYDVKM. In nucleotides, the CDR3 is TGTGCCAGCAGCCAGGGACAGGGCTATGGCTACACCTTC. This codes for CASSQGQGYGYTF.

This sequence joins TRBV28 and TRBJ2-3; no clear D. The V end was cut by 5 bases, the J end by 0 bases, with 9 bases between. Germline assignment: CDR1 MDHEN and CDR2 SYDVKM. The CDR3 is made up of 14 amino acids. CDR3 amino acids: CASSAPGSTDTQYF. The DNA for the CDR3 is TGTGCCAGCAGTGCCCCGGGCAGCACAGATACGCAGTATTTT.

This clone was observed at least ten times. This chain uses TRBV4-3 with TRBJ1-6; 7 bases line up with TRBD1. The CDR3 runs 17 residues. Unmatched junction bases numbered 10, after V lost 5 bases and J lost 3 bases. In germline, CDR1 is LGHNA, CDR2 YSLEER. The CDR3: CASSSTSSGGYNSPLHF. The CDR3 DNA reads TGCGCCAGCAGCTCTACCTCTTCAGGGGGCTATAATTCACCCCTCCACTTT.

This chain links TRBV14 with TRBJ2-1; D not certain. CDR1 is SGHDN, CDR2 FVKESK, per germline. Trimming stripped 6 bases from V and 7 bases from J, with 19 bases between. CDR3 size: 15 residues. CDR3 nucleotides: TGTGCCAGCAGTCCGCCCCGGGCCTCTCGGAATGAGCAGTTCTTC. This codes for CASSPPRASRNEQFF.

The rearrangement joins TRBV5-5 to TRBJ1-1; 7 bases line up with TRBD1. The germline V gene has CDR1 SGHKS and CDR2 YYEKEE (reference sequence). V lost 6 bases to trimming and J lost 4 bases; unmatched junction nucleotides: 6. The CDR3 spans 13 residues. The CDR3 DNA sequence: TGTGCCAGCATGCAACAGGGGAGCACTGAAGCTTTCTTT. Amino acid sequence: CASMQQGSTEAFF.

V usage is TRBV27 and J usage is TRBJ1-5, with D unresolved. Germline V gives CDR1 MNHEY, CDR2 SMNVEV (reference sequence). This CDR3 is built from 13 residues. Trimming left V 0 bases short and J 7 bases short, with 7 bases between. CDR3 nucleotide sequence: TGTGCCAGCAGTTTATCGATTGAACAGCCCCAGCATTTT. Its protein product is CASSLSIEQPQHF.